Detailed here is one TCR beta chain. This entry belongs to a study of shared clonotypes between healthy human individuals. Sorted-subset replicate PCRs used approximately 180 ng of genomic DNA. This amount corresponded to approximately 30,000 T cell genomes. The method was immunoSEQ multiplex PCR; TCRdb's version includes in-frame clones alone and lacks a portion of them. The sample carries approximately 980,000 clones, roughly 72% recorded once. The CDR3 length is 13 residues. In germline, CDR1 is SNHLY, CDR2 FYNNEI. V was shortened by 7 bases and J by 9 bases, with 16 bases between the two germline ends.

The receptor was isolated from a man aged 18 to 35 in good health. The sample taken for sequencing was memory CD4+ T cells sorted from blood. Subset indicated: CD45RA-negative fraction. The gene calls are TRBV2 and TRBJ2-1; no clear D. CDR3 sequence reads: CASNYIRDGEQFF. DNA of the CDR3: TGTGCCAGCAATTACATTCGTGACGGTGAGCAGTTCTTC.